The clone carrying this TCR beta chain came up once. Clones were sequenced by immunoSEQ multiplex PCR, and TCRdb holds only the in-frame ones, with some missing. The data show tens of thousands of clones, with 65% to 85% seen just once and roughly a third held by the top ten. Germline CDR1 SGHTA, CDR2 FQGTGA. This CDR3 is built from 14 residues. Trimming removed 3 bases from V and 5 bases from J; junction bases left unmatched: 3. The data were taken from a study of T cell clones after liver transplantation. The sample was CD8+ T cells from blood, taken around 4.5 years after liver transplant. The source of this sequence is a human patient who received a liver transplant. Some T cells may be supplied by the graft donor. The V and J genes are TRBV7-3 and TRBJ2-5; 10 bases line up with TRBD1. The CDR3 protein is CASSLTGGRETQYF. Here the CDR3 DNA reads TGTGCCAGCAGCTTGACAGGGGGCAGGGAGACCCAGTACTTC.